This entry lists 19 T cell receptor beta chains sequenced from one sample in a study of blood T cell repertoires in COVID-19. Sequencing was performed with immunoSEQ multiplex PCR; in TCRdb, only in-frame clones are kept and a portion is missing. The sample has 120,000 to 150,000 clones; 87% are singletons. The sequenced material came from peripheral blood. Receptors originate from a woman aged 45-65 years with active or convalescent COVID-19.

The rearrangement uses TRBV7-9 and TRBJ2-7; TRBD2 aligns across 10 bases. The germline V gene has CDR1 SEHNR and CDR2 FQNEAQ (reference sequence). There are 14 residues in the CDR3. J gave up 5 bases and V 3 bases, and 4 bases lay outside the gene matches. The CDR3 nucleotides read TGTGCCAGCAGCTTCTCTAGCGGGAGCCACGAGCAGTACTTC. It encodes CASSFSSGSHEQYF.

CDR3: CASSQEDRARSNTEAFF. The CDR3 coding sequence is TGTGCCAGCAGCCAAGAGGACAGGGCTAGGTCGAACACTGAAGCTTTCTTT. The chain uses TRBV3-1 (or the pseudogene TRBV3-2) and TRBJ1-1; 8 bases are shared with TRBD1. Losses at the gene ends were 0 bases for V and 1 base for J; bases not matched to a gene: 7. This CDR3 comprises 17 residues. CDR1 and CDR2 from the germline V gene are LGHDT and YNNKEL (reference sequence).

This chain connects TRBV2 to TRBJ2-2, with D possibly matching TRBD1 (5 bases). Germline V lookup: CDR1 SNHLY, CDR2 FYNNEI. This CDR3 has 16 residues. The ends were cut back, 6 bases at V and 4 bases at J, with 18 bases in the middle. As DNA, the CDR3 is TGTGCCAGCAGCAAACGGACACACGAACTCACCGGGGAGCTGTTTTTT. Translation: CASSKRTHELTGELFF.

The chain recombines TRBV19 with TRBJ1-5, with D possibly matching TRBD1 (6 bases). Germline-derived CDR1 and CDR2 are LNHDA and SQIVND (reference sequence). The CDR3 length is 15 residues. V was cut by 1 base and J by 7 bases, with 14 bases left in between. CDR3 DNA: TGTGCCAGTAGTATAGTGGGGGCGGGGGCACAGCCCCAGCATTTT. Its protein product is CASSIVGAGAQPQHF.

J is TRBJ1-5 and V is TRBV6-5; the match to TRBD1 covers 9 bases. The junction had 6 bases not matched to a gene; V was cut back by 6 bases and J by 6 bases. The CDR3 spans 14 residues. CDR1 is MNHEY, CDR2 SVGAGI, per germline. The CDR3 DNA is TGTGCCAGCAGACCGGGACAGGGTCTTCAGCCCCAGCATTTT. Protein product: CASRPGQGLQPQHF.

V usage is TRBV3-1 (or the pseudogene TRBV3-2) and J usage is TRBJ2-1, with TRBD2 matching over 8 bases. Germline V lookup: CDR1 LGHDT, CDR2 YNNKEL (reference sequence). CDR3 length equals 15 residues. Losses at the gene ends were 3 bases for V and 5 bases for J; bases not matched to a gene: 6. CDR3 DNA: TGTGCCAGCAGCCATCTACCGGGACTAGACAATGAGCAGTTCTTC. This codes for CASSHLPGLDNEQFF.

CDR3 nucleotide sequence: TGTGCCAGCAGCCAAGTCACCGGGACAGGGCGCTACGAGCAGTACTTC. It yields the protein CASSQVTGTGRYEQYF. This chain connects TRBV4-2 to TRBJ2-7; 9 bases are a match to TRBD1. The CDR3 length is 16 residues. V shed 1 base, J shed 3 bases, and the junction held 7 bases outside the gene matches. Germline V gene data show CDR1 as LGHNA and CDR2 as YNFKEQ.

The chain employs TRBV2 and TRBJ2-1; 11 nucleotides agree with TRBD2. The CDR3 runs 17 residues. V lost 7 bases, J lost 0 bases, and 8 bases stayed unmatched. Germline assignment: CDR1 SNHLY and CDR2 FYNNEI. The CDR3 sequence: CASTTGLAGGSYNEQFF. In DNA form, the CDR3 reads TGTGCCAGCACCACCGGGCTAGCGGGGGGCTCCTACAATGAGCAGTTCTTC.

Here the CDR3 reads CASSYLPRGLYNEQFF. The CDR3 bases are TGTGCCAGCAGTTACCTTCCCAGGGGACTATACAATGAGCAGTTCTTC. The chain has TRBV6-2 or TRBV6-3 and TRBJ2-1, with D possibly matching TRBD2 (7 bases). Per the germline V gene, CDR1 is MNHEY and CDR2 is SVGEGT. Trimming stripped 2 bases from V and 4 bases from J, with 15 bases between. The CDR3 sequence is 16 residues long.

The chain employs TRBV3-1 (or the pseudogene TRBV3-2) and TRBJ1-5; no clear D gene. Germline CDR1 LGHDT, CDR2 YNNKEL (reference sequence). V was shortened by 1 base and J by 7 bases, with 5 bases between the two germline ends. The CDR3 spans 12 residues. CDR3 DNA sequence: TGTGCCAGCAGCCAAGGACAACAGCCCCAGCATTTT. Its translation: CASSQGQQPQHF.

This clone was counted between two and nine times. V and J are TRBV14 and TRBJ2-7; no definite D call. Trimming removed 0 bases at V and 11 bases at J, with 14 bases between. Germline lookup yields CDR1 SGHDN and CDR2 FVKESK. CDR3 size: 13 residues. The CDR3 sequence is CASSQDLRSDEYF. The CDR3 DNA is TGTGCCAGCAGCCAAGATCTCCGGAGTGACGAGTACTTC.

This clone has only one observation. The V and J genes are TRBV29-1 and TRBJ1-2, with D perhaps TRBD1 (5 bases). This CDR3 spans 16 amino acids. Germline V CDR1 and CDR2: SQVTM, ANQGSEA. V was trimmed by 4 bases and J by 4 bases, leaving 22 bases between them. This chain's CDR3 is CSVGGGVRALLYGYTF. DNA for the CDR3: TGCAGCGTTGGGGGGGGTGTAAGGGCCCTCCTCTATGGCTACACCTTC.

The chain couples TRBV5-8 to TRBJ1-5; 8 bases match TRBD1. Germline CDR1 is SGHTS and CDR2 is YDEGEE. V dropped 4 bases and J dropped 2; count of bases not matched to a gene: 8. CDR3 length equals 16 residues. CDR3 in DNA: TGTGCCAGCAGCCATGACAGGGGTCGGGGCAATCAGCCCCAGCATTTT. Translation: CASSHDRGRGNQPQHF.

This chain connects TRBV10-3 to TRBJ2-2; TRBD1 matches 9 bases. CDR3 length equals 16 residues. The V and J ends lost 6 bases and 0 bases, in that order; junction bases with no gene match: 5. In germline, CDR1 is ENHRY, CDR2 SYGVKD. DNA for the CDR3: TGTGCCATCAGCTCCGGGACAGGGACGAACACCGGGGAGCTGTTTTTT. Its translation: CAISSGTGTNTGELFF.

V is TRBV5-1 and J is TRBJ1-6; the D gene is possibly TRBD1 (6 bases). V dropped 0 bases and J dropped 7 bases, with 14 bases sitting between them. CDR3 length equals 16 residues. CDR1 is SGHRS, CDR2 YFSETQ, per germline. CDR3 DNA: TGCGCCAGCAGCTTGGAGTACGGACAGTTGAATTCACCCCTCCACTTT. Translation: CASSLEYGQLNSPLHF.

V is TRBV3-1 (or the pseudogene TRBV3-2) and J is TRBJ1-5; 8 positions match TRBD1. In germline, CDR1 is LGHDT, CDR2 YNNKEL (reference sequence). J was trimmed by 0 bases and V by 3 bases; bases with no gene match: 10. This CDR3 spans 18 amino acids. The chain's CDR3 is CASSHETGALYSNQPQHF. CDR3 nucleotide sequence: TGTGCCAGCAGCCACGAGACAGGGGCCCTTTATAGCAATCAGCCCCAGCATTTT.

J is TRBJ1-2 and V is TRBV6-4; D remains ambiguous. V gave up 3 bases and J gave up 4 bases, with 12 bases separating them. The germline gives CDR1 MRHNA, CDR2 SNTAGT. The CDR3 runs 14 residues. CDR3 DNA sequence: TGTGCCAGCAGTGATGGGGAGGCGGCCTATGGCTACACCTTC. It translates to CASSDGEAAYGYTF.

The J gene is TRBJ1-3, the V gene TRBV28, with D possibly TRBD1 on 5 matching bases. Germline V gene sequence: CDR1 MDHEN, CDR2 SYDVKM. Trimming took off 5 bases at V and 1 base at J, with 12 bases between the two ends. This CDR3 is built from 15 residues. CDR3 residues: CASSPQGLSGNTIYF. For the CDR3, the DNA is TGTGCCAGCAGTCCGCAGGGACTGTCTGGAAACACCATATATTTT.

The table lists this clone with a count of one. This chain connects TRBV19 to TRBJ2-1, with a possible D match to TRBD2 (5 bases). CDR3 length: 11 amino acids. V was shortened by 5 bases and J by 9 bases, with 8 bases between the two germline ends. Germline loops: CDR1 LNHDA, CDR2 SQIVND (reference sequence). The CDR3 is CASSPGIEQFF. The CDR3 DNA sequence: TGTGCCAGTAGTCCGGGGATTGAGCAGTTCTTC. The variable domain in full, with the rest retrieved from reference TRBV19 and TRBJ2-1, is DGGITQSPKYLFRKEGQNVTLSCEQNLNHDAMYWYRQDPGQGLRLIYYSQIVNDFQKGDIAEGYSVSREKKESFPLTVTSAQKNPTAFYLCASSPGIEQFFGPGTRLTVL.